These 11 T cell receptor beta chains were all obtained from the same sample, sequenced in a study of blood T cell repertoires in COVID-19. Clones were sequenced by immunoSEQ multiplex PCR, and TCRdb holds only the in-frame ones, with some missing. In the table there are approximately 250,000 clones, over 80% of which are singletons. What was sequenced was PBMCs or T cells enriched from blood (not recorded which). These receptors all stem from a woman aged 25 to 39 with acute COVID-19.

This sequence joins TRBV9 and TRBJ2-3; D not resolved. The CDR3 length is 17 residues. Trimming pared 3 bases from V and 6 bases from J, leaving 23 bases between. Looked up from germline, CDR1 is SGDLS and CDR2 is YYNGEE. The CDR3 nucleotides are TGTGCCAGCAGCGCGCGTGGGCAGACCTTCTTTACCGATACGCAGTATTTT. The encoded protein is CASSARGQTFFTDTQYF.

This chain connects TRBV28 to TRBJ1-5; D is possibly TRBD1 (6 bases). Trimming pared 6 bases from V and 4 bases from J, leaving 16 bases between. This CDR3 spans 15 amino acids. The germline gives CDR1 MDHEN, CDR2 SYDVKM. In nucleotides, the CDR3 is TGTGCCAGCAGCGGCGGGGGGCAGGATAATCAGCCCCAGCATTTT. Its protein is CASSGGGQDNQPQHF.

The J gene is TRBJ2-5, the V gene TRBV30, with 7 bases matching TRBD2. V trimming: 0 bases; J trimming: 4 bases; junction bases outside the gene matches: 14. The CDR3 is 17 residues long. Germline V gene data show CDR1 as GTSNPN and CDR2 as SVGIG (reference sequence). Here the CDR3 DNA reads TGTGCCTGGAGTGTTGGGGTGGATCCGCGGGAGATAGAGACCCAGTACTTC. Protein product: CAWSVGVDPREIETQYF.

The chain carries TRBV7-9 and TRBJ1-4; the D gene is possibly TRBD1 (6 bases). V lost 1 base and J lost 5, with 11 bases in between. Germline V gene lookup returns CDR1 SEHNR and CDR2 FQNEAQ (reference sequence). This CDR3 contains 15 residues. The CDR3 bases are TGTGCCAGCAGCTTAGAACAGGGCGGGAATGAAAAACTGTTTTTT. It encodes CASSLEQGGNEKLFF.

The chain joins TRBV20-1 to TRBJ2-7; no reliable D call. Looked up from germline, CDR1 is DFQATT and CDR2 is SNEGSKA (reference sequence). This CDR3 is 14 amino acids long. The V and J ends lost 3 bases and 3 bases respectively, with 15 bases between them. The chain's CDR3 is CSASMLVQFYEQYF. The CDR3 DNA reads TGCAGTGCTAGTATGCTAGTCCAATTCTACGAGCAGTACTTC.

Concerning this clone: At one of its ends the junction is not consistent with the germline gene, which may arise from a read error. The gene calls are TRBV7-9 and TRBJ2-3; TRBD2 is a possible D gene (5 bases). The germline V gene encodes CDR1 SEHNR and CDR2 FQNEAQ (reference sequence). This CDR3 is built from 15 residues. CDR3 in DNA: TGTGCCAGCAGCCTAGCCGGGTCGGTGGTGGATACGCAGTATTTT. Translation: CASSLAGSVVDTQYF.

The chain joins TRBV28 to TRBJ2-7, with D perhaps TRBD2 (6 bases). V was trimmed by 5 bases and J by 0 bases, leaving 8 bases between them. This CDR3 comprises 13 residues. The germline CDR1 and CDR2 sequences are MDHEN and SYDVKM. Written as DNA, the CDR3 is TGTGCCAGCAGTGGCGGGATCTCCTACGAGCAGTACTTC. Translated: CASSGGISYEQYF.

The chain recombines TRBV5-1 with TRBJ1-3, with TRBD1 as a possible D gene (6 bases). The CDR3 is 15 amino acids. CDR1 SGHRS and CDR2 YFSETQ come from the germline V gene. Trimming left V 1 base short and J 5 bases short, with 13 bases between. This CDR3 is CASSLTGLGRNTIYF. The CDR3 DNA is TGCGCCAGCAGCTTGACAGGGCTTGGCAGAAACACCATATATTTT.

The chain joins TRBV3-1 (or the pseudogene TRBV3-2) to TRBJ2-3; 7 nucleotides align to TRBD2. The germline CDR1 and CDR2 sequences are LGHDT and YNNKEL (reference sequence). The length of the CDR3 is 14 residues. J lost 4 bases, V lost 0 bases, and 1 base had no gene match. The chain's CDR3 is CASSQDRGADTQYF. The CDR3 DNA is TGTGCCAGCAGCCAAGACCGGGGGGCAGATACGCAGTATTTT.

The chain carries TRBV11-3 and TRBJ2-5, with D possibly being TRBD1 (5 bases). Germline-derived CDR1 and CDR2 are SGHNT and YENEEA. CDR3 size: 14 residues. V lost 5 bases and J 1 base, leaving 11 bases between the germline ends. CDR3 sequence reads: CASSPDNRQETQYF. In nucleotides, the CDR3 is TGTGCCAGCAGCCCGGACAACCGCCAAGAGACCCAGTACTTC.

The CDR3, as DNA: TGCGCCAGCAGTGACCTAGACAGGGCCTATAATTCACCCCTCCACTTT. Translating it yields CASSDLDRAYNSPLHF. J is TRBJ1-6 and V is TRBV10-2, with TRBD1 matching over 7 bases. The V and J ends lost 3 bases and 2 bases, in that order; junction bases with no gene match: 4. The germline V gene encodes CDR1 WSHSY and CDR2 SAAADI. The CDR3 consists of 16 residues.